This T cell receptor (beta chain) was identified during a study of blood T cell repertoires in COVID-19. Whole-study context: From T cells, B-cell-depleted T cells, or PBMCs came the material, which was cDNA or gDNA.

The method was immunoSEQ multiplex PCR; TCRdb's version includes in-frame clones alone and lacks a portion of them. The repertoire holds roughly 700,000 clones, with 70% to 90% as singletons. V lost 0 bases, J lost 3 bases, and 10 bases lay in between. CDR1 SGDLS and CDR2 YYNGEE come from the germline V gene. The CDR3 extends over 14 amino acids. The sample comprised peripheral blood. The receptor comes from a woman aged 18 to 35 with acute or convalescent COVID-19. The chain has TRBV9 and TRBJ2-7; possibly TRBD1 for D (5 bases). The CDR3 DNA follows: TGTGCCAGCAGCGTAGGGACAACCGACTACGAGCAGTACTTC. It codes for CASSVGTTDYEQYF.